This T cell receptor beta chain was identified during a study of immune evolution from preneoplasia to lung adenocarcinoma. This table comes from immunoSEQ multiplex PCR, and its TCRdb copy is limited to in-frame clones, with some not included. Of roughly 5,300 clones listed, around 79% are singletons. Trimming took 2 bases from V and 6 from J; bases not matched to a gene: 9. This CDR3 contains 16 residues. CDR1 MDHEN and CDR2 SYDVKM come from the germline V gene. The source material was FFPE lung adenocarcinoma in situ tissue. This TCR was sampled from a person aged 60-79 years with lung adenocarcinoma. The gene calls are TRBV28 and TRBJ2-1, with 8 nucleotides matching TRBD2. The CDR3, as DNA: TGTGCCAGCAGTTTAACGGGCGGGGGGTTCTCCAATGAGCAGTTCTTC. Translated: CASSLTGGGFSNEQFF. The full variable domain, in which reference TRBV28 and TRBJ2-1 provide the parts outside the CDR3, is DVKVTQSSRYLVKRTGEKVFLECVQDMDHENMFWYRQDPGLGLRLIYFSYDVKMKEKGDIPEGYSVSREKKERFSLILESASTNQTSMYLCASSLTGGGFSNEQFFGPGTRLTVL.